Listed below are T cell receptor beta chains from one sample, sequenced in a study of T cell repertoires in cytomegalovirus infection. TCRdb called the reads again in MiXCR, with one record for every CDR3 protein. The sample lists hundreds of thousands of distinct CDR3 sequences; approximately 22% were seen once. Sequencing was performed on CD8+ T cells from PBMCs. The receptors come from a human donor in good health (CMV status not recorded). Some clones in this sample may be carry-over from other donors' samples. CDR3s include the opening cysteine and the closing phenylalanine or tryptophan. A D gene is named only where the DNA matches it firmly. Some rows mark clone size as missing; the rest say once, few, many or name a class of expanded clone.

>many|TRBD2|TRBJ2-1|TRBV7-8
TGTGCCAGCAGCGCTTGGACTAGCGGGGACCTCAATGAGCAGTTCTTC
CASSAWTSGDLNEQFF
>.|.|TRBJ2-1|TRBV18
TGTGCCAGCTCACCAACTAGTGATGAGCAGTTCTTC
CASSPTSDEQFF
>few|.|TRBJ1-1|TRBV7-9
TGTGCCAGCAGCCCCCCCCTGGGGTTCACTGAAGCTTTCTTT
CASSPPLGFTEAFF
>many|TRBD2|TRBJ2-7|TRBV7-2
TGTGCCAGCAGCTTAGGTTGGGCGGGGGTCTCCTACGAGCAGTACTTC
CASSLGWAGVSYEQYF
>.|.|TRBJ1-1|TRBV15
TGTGCCACCACCGAACTCCGGGGCTACACTGAAGCTTTCTTT
CATTELRGYTEAFF
>.|.|TRBJ1-1|TRBV5-1
TGCGCCAGCAGCTGGACAACAGGTTCGATTGAAGCTTTCTTT
CASSWTTGSIEAFF
>many|.|TRBJ2-5|TRBV7-2
TGTGCCAGCAGCCTACTCTACGGCGGGGAGACCCAGTACTTC
CASSLLYGGETQYF
>many|.|TRBJ2-5|TRBV7-9
TGTGCCAGCAGCTTAGCGCAGACAGTACAAGAGACCCAGTACTTC
CASSLAQTVQETQYF
>.|TRBD2|TRBJ2-7|TRBV20-1
TGCAGTGCTAGAGATCCGCTAGCGGGGGCCCTAACCTACGAGCAGTACTTC
CSARDPLAGALTYEQYF
>few|.|TRBJ1-1|TRBV7-9
TGTGCCAGCAGCCGGTGGGGTACTGAAGCTTTCTTT
CASSRWGTEAFF
>few|TRBD1|TRBJ1-4|TRBV7-9
TGTGCCAGCAGCTGGGACAGACCAACTAATGAAAAACTGTTTTTT
CASSWDRPTNEKLFF
>.|TRBD1|TRBJ2-1|TRBV10-3
TGTGCCATACAGGGGACAGGCAATGAGCAGTTCTTC
CAIQGTGNEQFF
>.|.|TRBJ2-5|TRBV3-1
TGTGCCAGCAGCCAAGTGTCAGCGTACCAAGAGACCCAGTACTTC
CASSQVSAYQETQYF
>.|.|TRBJ1-6|TRBV20-1
TGCAGTGCTAGAGACCGTGAGCAGGGAGGGAATTCACCCCTCCACTTT
CSARDREQGGNSPLHF
>.|TRBD1|TRBJ2-2|TRBV3-1
TGTGCCAGCAGCCACCGGATGGACAGGGGGGTTTACGGGGAGCTGTTTTTT
CASSHRMDRGVYGELFF
>.|.|TRBJ2-5|TRBV9
TGTGCCAGCAGCGAAGGAGGTACCCAAGAGACCCAGTACTTC
CASSEGGTQETQYF
>.|.|TRBJ2-7|TRBV5-1
TGCGCCAGCAGCTTCTCCGGGACGGGCTACGAGCAGTACTTC
CASSFSGTGYEQYF
>many|.|TRBJ1-1|TRBV4-1
TGCGCCAGCAGCCAAGAGGCGTACTTGAACACTGAAGCTTTCTTT
CASSQEAYLNTEAFF
>.|.|TRBJ2-7|TRBV11-2
TGTGCCAGCAGCTTATTCGGCAGGTCCTACGAGCAGTACTTC
CASSLFGRSYEQYF
>.|.|TRBJ2-1|TRBV2
TGTGCCACCAGGGGTGGCTACAAGGAGCAGTTCTTC
CATRGGYKEQFF
>few|.|TRBJ1-2|TRBV14
TGTGCCAGCAGCCAAGCGACAAACTATGGCTACACCTTC
CASSQATNYGYTF
>many|TRBD2|TRBJ2-1|TRBV7-6
TGTGCCAGCAGCTTACTAGCGGGGGGGCTGAGCTCCTACAATGAGCAGTTCTTC
CASSLLAGGLSSYNEQFF